The 18 T cell receptor beta chains presented below share a single source sample, sequenced in a study of OX40 agonist ivuxolimab in advanced cancers. The assay was immunoSEQ multiplex PCR, and TCRdb's table has in-frame clones only and misses some. This sample has approximately 50,000 clones, with nearly 85% found just once. Material: CD4+ or CD8+ T cells sorted from blood, obtained in a trial of the OX40 agonist ivuxolimab. The receptor set was obtained from an adult with an advanced solid tumor such as melanoma, head and neck, liver or kidney cancer.

The table lists this clone with a count of one. The chain combines TRBV7-9 with TRBJ1-4, with 9 bases lining up with TRBD1. The junction had 6 bases not matched to a gene; V was cut back by 7 bases and J by 6 bases. Germline loops: CDR1 SEHNR, CDR2 FQNEAQ (reference sequence). The CDR3 extends over 14 amino acids. The CDR3, as DNA: TGTGCCAGCACCAGGGACAGGGCTCATGAAAAACTGTTTTTT. Its protein product is CASTRDRAHEKLFF.

Concerning this clone itself: The sample carries other DNA sequences with the same CDR3. CDR3 region: CASSLGDRAGGYNYGYTF. In DNA form, the CDR3 reads TGCGCCAGCAGCTTGGGGGACAGGGCGGGGGGTTATAACTATGGCTACACCTTC. This rearrangement joins TRBV5-1 to TRBJ1-2, with TRBD1 matching 9 bases. The CDR3 length is 18 residues. V shed 0 bases and J 1 base; nucleotides not matched to a gene: 10. The germline CDR1 and CDR2 sequences are SGHRS and YFSETQ.

Judged by abundance, this clone is medium-sized. The J gene is TRBJ2-1, the V gene TRBV18, with 8 bases fitting TRBD2. This CDR3 is 15 amino acids long. Trimming removed 0 bases from V and 4 bases from J; junction bases left unmatched: 2. Germline CDR1 reads KGHSH; CDR2 reads LQKENI. The CDR3 loop is CASSPPGGGYNEQFF. The CDR3 region has the DNA TGTGCCAGCTCACCACCCGGGGGGGGTTACAATGAGCAGTTCTTC. The full variable domain, its missing parts supplied by reference TRBV18 and TRBJ2-1, is NAGVMQNPRHLVRRRGQEARLRCSPMKGHSHVYWYRQLPEEGLKFMVYLQKENIIDESGMPKERFSAEFPKEGPSILRIQQVVRGDSAAYFCASSPPGGGYNEQFFGPGTRLTVL.

The V and J genes are TRBV28 and TRBJ1-1; 7 nucleotides agree with TRBD1. The germline V gene has CDR1 MDHEN and CDR2 SYDVKM. V lost 7 bases to trimming and J lost 4 bases; unmatched junction nucleotides: 6. This CDR3 has 13 residues. CDR3 nucleotides: TGTGCCAGCACTTGGGGACAGCCCACTGAAGCTTTCTTT. The encoded protein is CASTWGQPTEAFF. Full variable domain (outside the CDR3, taken from reference TRBV28 and TRBJ1-1): DVKVTQSSRYLVKRTGEKVFLECVQDMDHENMFWYRQDPGLGLRLIYFSYDVKMKEKGDIPEGYSVSREKKERFSLILESASTNQTSMYLCASTWGQPTEAFFGQGTRLTVV.

The chain has TRBV18 and TRBJ2-7; 9 bases agree with TRBD2. This CDR3 contains 14 residues. Germline lookup yields CDR1 KGHSH and CDR2 LQKENI. V was pared by 3 bases and J by 4 bases, with 4 bases of the junction left unmatched. The CDR3 is CASSPAGGVYEQYF. DNA for the CDR3: TGTGCCAGCTCACCGGCGGGGGGGGTGTACGAGCAGTACTTC.

The chain is built from TRBV7-3 and TRBJ2-5; 8 nucleotides agree with TRBD2. Germline V gives CDR1 SGHTA, CDR2 FQGTGA. This CDR3 spans 15 amino acids. V was clipped by 5 bases and J by 11 bases; unmatched bases: 16. CDR3 nucleotide sequence: TGTGCCAGCAGCCCCCCGTTGACGGGGGGGCGTGAGCAGTACTTC. Its translation is CASSPPLTGGREQYF. Full variable domain (rest looked up from reference TRBV7-3 and TRBJ2-5): GAGVSQTPSNKVTEKGKYVELRCDPISGHTALYWYRQSLGQGPEFLIYFQGTGAADDSGLPNDRFFAVRPEGSVSTLKIQRTERGDSAVYLCASSPPLTGGREQYFGPGTRLLVL.

By share, this clone ranks as medium-sized. This chain connects TRBV6-5 to TRBJ1-5; 7 bases are a match to TRBD1. This CDR3 is built from 15 residues. Looked up from germline, CDR1 is MNHEY and CDR2 is SVGAGI. The V gene end was trimmed by 0 bases and the J gene end by 4 bases; junction bases not matched to a gene: 3. The CDR3 region has the DNA TGTGCCAGCAGTTACTCGTCAGGGGGTAATCAGCCCCAGCATTTT. Translated, it gives CASSYSSGGNQPQHF.

The chain is built from TRBV27 and TRBJ1-5; 8 positions agree with TRBD1. The CDR3 length is 19 residues. With V trimmed by 2 bases and J by 3 bases, 15 bases remained unmatched. Looked up from germline, CDR1 is MNHEY and CDR2 is SMNVEV (reference sequence). CDR3 sequence (DNA): TGTGCCAGCAGTTTACGAGGACAGGGCATCATGGGGATCAATCAGCCCCAGCATTTT. The encoded protein is CASSLRGQGIMGINQPQHF.

This chain uses TRBV28 with TRBJ1-5; no definite D call. CDR3 length: 12 residues. Germline V gene data show CDR1 as MDHEN and CDR2 as SYDVKM. Trimming pared 3 bases from V and 7 bases from J, leaving 7 bases between. The CDR3 DNA reads TGTGCCAGCAGTTTGGTGAAGCAGCCCCAGCATTTT. Its protein product is CASSLVKQPQHF.

The CDR3 DNA is TGTGCCAGCAGTGAAGGCCGGGGCACCGGGGAGCTGTTTTTT. It yields the protein CASSEGRGTGELFF. V and J are TRBV6-1 and TRBJ2-2; D is perhaps TRBD2 (5 bases). The germline V gene encodes CDR1 MNHNS and CDR2 SASEGT. The CDR3 extends over 14 amino acids. Between the trimmed V and J ends, which lost 1 base and 4 bases, there was a span of 7 bases.

The rearrangement uses TRBV7-2 and TRBJ1-4, with 9 bases that match TRBD1. The CDR3 is made up of 17 amino acids. V trimming: 6 bases; J trimming: 8 bases; junction bases outside the gene matches: 16. CDR1 is SGHTA, CDR2 FQGNSA, per germline. The CDR3 loop is CASREGQGLVVAEKLFF. In DNA form, the CDR3 reads TGTGCCAGCAGGGAAGGACAGGGGCTAGTGGTGGCGGAAAAACTGTTTTTT.

The chain combines TRBV6-5 with TRBJ1-2; the match to TRBD1 covers 11 bases. The germline gives CDR1 MNHEY, CDR2 SVGAGI. The V segment lost 6 bases and the J segment 7 bases; nucleotides outside the gene matches: 7. The CDR3 is 14 residues long. DNA of the CDR3: TGTGCCAGCAGCCAAGGACAGGGGGCGTTTGGCTACACCTTC. Amino acids: CASSQGQGAFGYTF.

J is TRBJ1-3 and V is TRBV5-1; D is perhaps TRBD1 (5 bases). There are 16 residues in the CDR3. Deletions cut 5 bases from V and 0 bases from J, with 15 bases between. Germline loops: CDR1 SGHRS, CDR2 YFSETQ. This CDR3 reads CASSSGTSSSGNTIYF. CDR3 DNA sequence: TGCGCCAGCAGTTCAGGGACCTCGAGCTCTGGAAACACCATATATTTT. Together with reference TRBV5-1 and TRBJ1-3, the CDR3 gives the full variable domain: KAGVTQTPRYLIKTRGQQVTLSCSPISGHRSVSWYQQTPGQGLQFLFEYFSETQRNKGNFPGRFSGRQFSNSRSEMNVSTLELGDSALYLCASSSGTSSSGNTIYFGEGSWLTVV.

The rearrangement uses TRBV11-2 and TRBJ2-5, with 7 bases aligning to TRBD1. The CDR3 totals 13 residues. V gave up 5 bases and J gave up 7 bases; unmatched junction bases: 7. Germline V gene data show CDR1 as SGHAT and CDR2 as FQNNGV. CDR3 nucleotides: TGTGCCAGCAGCCTCGACAGGGAAGGGACCCAGTACTTC. Its protein is CASSLDREGTQYF.

The chain uses TRBV6-1 and TRBJ2-1, with 8 bases that match TRBD1. The CDR3 has 13 residues. CDR1 is MNHNS, CDR2 SASEGT, per germline. Trimming cost V 9 bases and J 7 bases; bases outside gene matches: 8. In DNA, the CDR3 is TGTGCCAGTCAACAGGGGGTAGAGAATGAGCAGTTCTTC. It encodes CASQQGVENEQFF.

This clone was seen only once. V and J are TRBV7-6 and TRBJ1-1; D may be TRBD1 (6 bases). The CDR3 runs to 19 residues. CDR1 and CDR2 (germline): SGHVS, FNYEAQ. Trimming stripped 1 base from V and 1 base from J, with 22 bases between. The CDR3 DNA reads TGTGCCAGCAGCTTAGTCTTCAGAGACAGGAAACTCTCGAACACTGAAGCTTTCTTT. This gives the protein CASSLVFRDRKLSNTEAFF.

The chain combines TRBV11-3 with TRBJ2-2; either TRBD1 or TRBD2 may fit D (5 bases each). V was clipped by 3 bases and J by 1 base, with 12 bases between them. CDR3 length: 16 amino acids. The germline V gene encodes CDR1 SGHNT and CDR2 YENEEA. CDR3: CASSFSGTVNTGELFF. In nucleotides, the CDR3 is TGTGCCAGCAGCTTTTCCGGGACGGTGAACACCGGGGAGCTGTTTTTT.

This clone was seen more than once but under ten times. The rearrangement joins TRBV4-2 to TRBJ1-2, with D perhaps matching TRBD1 (5 bases). The CDR3 is made up of 16 amino acids. The germline V and J ends were trimmed by 0 bases and 7 bases, with 18 bases remaining between them. Germline loops: CDR1 LGHNA, CDR2 YNFKEQ. The DNA of the CDR3 is TGTGCCAGCAGCCAAGATTCGGAGGGGCGCGCGGGTGGCTACACCTTC. Translating gives CASSQDSEGRAGGYTF.